The clone carrying this TCR beta chain was detected only a few times. This entry comes from a study of spatial heterogeneity in lung cancer. At the level of the study: Available follow-up PBMC samples were sequenced, at a median of approximately two years post-resection. Every unique TCR and UMI combination, on average, appeared more than ten times in raw reads.

TCRdb analysed the 5' RACE reads with MiXCR anew, one entry per CDR3 protein. The table records nearly 95,000 distinct CDR3 sequences, 15% to 20% of them present only once. The sample's time point: blood at routine non-recurrence follow-up after resection. Sequencing covered unsorted whole RNA taken from tumor, nontumor lung or frozen PBMC. The CDR3 totals 13 residues. Trimming took 3 bases from V and 4 from J, leaving 7 bases between them. Germline CDR1 and CDR2: SGHVS and FQNEAQ. The rearrangement joins TRBV7-8 to TRBJ1-5; TRBD1 might be the D (6 bases). The sequenced sample was PBMCs, obtained at follow-up. This TCR was recovered from a male donor with early-stage non-small cell lung cancer. This chain's CDR3 is CASSLDRNQPQHF. The CDR3 nucleotides are TGTGCCAGCAGCTTGGACAGAAATCAGCCCCAGCATTTT.